This T cell receptor beta chain appears in the sequencing data of a study of CD8+CD57+ T cells in acquired aplastic anemia. Study summary: Sorted CD4+ and CD8+ cells gave an average of around 3.1 ug of DNA. General study points: Significant differences in CD8+ Simpson's diversity were not observed between patients and controls. Patients had under 30 CD8+ CDR3 sequences in common with controls (the shared set).

Genomic DNA, the template, was used for profiling of the TCR beta VDJ and CDR3. MiXCR, run by TCRdb on the reads, gives a single entry per CDR3 protein. The profile shows hundreds of thousands of distinct CDR3 sequences, approximately 55% of them singletons. With respect to this clonotype: Antigen specificity is unknown. Sequence at one end of the junction differs from germline and may be a read error.

The germline V gene encodes CDR1 SSHAT and CDR2 FNYEAQ (reference sequence). This CDR3 comprises 14 residues. The TCR was taken from a human donor with severe aplastic anemia or a healthy control (not recorded which). The chain combines TRBV7-7 with TRBJ1-3; D ambiguous. The specimen sequenced was sorted CD4+, CD8+, or CD8+CD57+ T cells (not recorded which) from PBMCs. For the CDR3, the DNA is TGTGCTAGCAGCCTCGACGTGACGGGAAACACCATATATTTT. Amino acid sequence: CASSLDVTGNTIYF.